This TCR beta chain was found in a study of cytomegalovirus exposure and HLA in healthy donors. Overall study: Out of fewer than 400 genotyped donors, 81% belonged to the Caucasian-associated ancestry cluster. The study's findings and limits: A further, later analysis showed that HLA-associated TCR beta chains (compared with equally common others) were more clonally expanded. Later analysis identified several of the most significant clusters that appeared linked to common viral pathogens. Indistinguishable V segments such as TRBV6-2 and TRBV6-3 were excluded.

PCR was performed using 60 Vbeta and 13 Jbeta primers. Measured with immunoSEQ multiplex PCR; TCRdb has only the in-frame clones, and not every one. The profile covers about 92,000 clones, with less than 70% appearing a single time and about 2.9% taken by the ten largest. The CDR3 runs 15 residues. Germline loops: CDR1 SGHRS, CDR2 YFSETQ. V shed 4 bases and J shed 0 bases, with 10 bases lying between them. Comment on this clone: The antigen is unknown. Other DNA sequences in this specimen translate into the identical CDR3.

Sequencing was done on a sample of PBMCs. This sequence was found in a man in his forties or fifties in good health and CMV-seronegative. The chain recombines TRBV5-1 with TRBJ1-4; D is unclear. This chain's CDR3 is CASSPTGSTNEKLFF. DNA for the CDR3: TGCGCCAGCAGCCCGACTGGCTCAACTAATGAAAAACTGTTTTTT.